The rows below give T cell receptor beta chains drawn from one sample of a study of blood T cell repertoires in COVID-19. Here immunoSEQ multiplex PCR was the method, and the copy in TCRdb shows in-frame clones only, minus some. The sample lists 200,000 to 250,000 clones; under 90% were seen once. Input material: peripheral blood. The receptor set was obtained from a woman aged 60-70 years who had recovered from COVID-19. CDR3s include the opening cysteine and the closing phenylalanine or tryptophan. D genes are given only for firm matches. Clone size is shown for a subset of rows, as once, few, many or a class of expanded clone.

V	J	size	D	DNA	CDR3
TRBV6-5	TRBJ1-2	NA	TRBD1	TGTGCCAGCAGGTCTCGGGACAGGGGAAACTATGGCTACACCTTC	CASRSRDRGNYGYTF
TRBV6-2/TRBV6-3	TRBJ2-5	NA	NA	TGTGCCAGCAGTGCTTCGGTTTGGGAGACCCAGTACTTC	CASSASVWETQYF
TRBV27	TRBJ1-2	NA	NA	TGTGCCAGCAGTTCAGGCAGCTTCGCGGGGGGCTACACCTTC	CASSSGSFAGGYTF
TRBV7-8	TRBJ2-1	NA	TRBD1	TGTGCCAGCAGCTTTAGACAGGGGGCCTACAATGAGCAGTTCTTC	CASSFRQGAYNEQFF
TRBV7-9	TRBJ1-2	NA	TRBD1	TGTGCCAGCAGCTTTGTAGGACAGGGTTTTGTCTATGGCTACACCTTC	CASSFVGQGFVYGYTF
TRBV13	TRBJ2-5	NA	TRBD2	TGTGCCAGCAGTCGTCTCAGCGGGGGGGCCGGAGAGACCCAGTACTTC	CASSRLSGGAGETQYF
TRBV24-1	TRBJ2-5	NA	TRBD2	TGTGCCACCAGTGATGGACTAGCGGGGGGGCCGGTGGGAGAGACCCAGTACTTC	CATSDGLAGGPVGETQYF
TRBV2	TRBJ1-4	once	NA	TGTGCCAGCAGGACAGAGGAGGGTGAAAAACTGTTTTTT	CASRTEEGEKLFF
TRBV5-6	TRBJ2-1	NA	NA	TGTGCCAGCAGCTTGGCCCCGAGCTCCTACAATGAGCAGTTCTTC	CASSLAPSSYNEQFF
TRBV30	TRBJ1-3	once	NA	TGTGCCTGGAGTGGCCTTGGGACTATCTCTGGAAACACCATATATTTT	CAWSGLGTISGNTIYF
TRBV6-5	TRBJ1-6	NA	NA	TGTGCCAGCAATCCACGGGTCGATTCACCCCTCCACTTT	CASNPRVDSPLHF
TRBV6-5	TRBJ2-1	NA	TRBD1	TGTGCCAGCAGCGACAGGGGAGGCTACAATGAGCAGTTCTTC	CASSDRGGYNEQFF
TRBV9	TRBJ1-3	NA	TRBD1	TGTGCCAGCAGCGTAGGAACAGGGGGAAGCTCTGGAAACACCATATATTTT	CASSVGTGGSSGNTIYF
TRBV11-1	TRBJ2-3	NA	TRBD2	TGTGCCAGCAGCTTAACCGTGGCGGGGGACACAGATACGCAGTATTTT	CASSLTVAGDTDTQYF
TRBV5-1	TRBJ1-2	NA	NA	TGCGCCAGCAGACTGGGCAGGGCCTATGGCTACACCTTC	CASRLGRAYGYTF